The clone carrying this T cell receptor (beta chain) was counted once. V was shortened by 2 bases and J by 4 bases, with 13 bases between the two germline ends. Germline V gene sequence: CDR1 SGHNT, CDR2 YYREEE (reference sequence). CDR3 size: 15 residues. This specimen belongs to a study of blood T cell repertoires in COVID-19. Study details: PBMCs, B-cell-depleted T cells, or T cells were the source of the cDNA or gDNA that made up the material.

Sequencing was performed with immunoSEQ multiplex PCR; in TCRdb, only in-frame clones are kept and a portion is missing. The table lists some 120,000 clones, around four fifths of them singletons. The material sequenced was peripheral blood. The origin of this receptor is a human donor in a cohort sampled during active COVID-19. The V and J genes are TRBV5-4 and TRBJ2-1, with D tentatively TRBD2 (5 bases). CDR3 DNA: TGTGCCAGCAGCTTCGTCAGCGGTCCTTACAATGAGCAGTTCTTC. Amino acid sequence: CASSFVSGPYNEQFF.